The 9 T cell receptor beta chains below were found in one sample sequenced in a study of tumor-infiltrating lymphocytes in primary liver carcinoma. It was from roughly 20-30 mg of unsorted bulk tissue that RNA and DNA were co-extracted. A constant-region primer primed TCR beta cDNA synthesis from roughly 520 ng of total RNA. Each TCR beta library was derived from three nested multiplex PCR rounds that employed slightly modified ARM-PCR. A C-beta reverse primer was combined with TRBV1-TRBV30 forward primers in the first two PCR rounds, and each round had approximately 9 cycles. A single record per CDR3 protein comes from TCRdb applying MiXCR to the multiplex PCR reads. The data show about 75,000 distinct CDR3 sequences, approximately 62% seen once. Sequencing was performed on tumor-adjacent normal liver tissue. These receptors were obtained from a middle-aged man with primary liver carcinoma and hepatitis B virus infection.

Turning to this clonotype: The germline gene is not matched at one end of the junction; a read error may be the cause. The chain joins TRBV4-3 to TRBJ2-7; D gene uncertain. The V gene's germline CDR1 is LGHNA and CDR2 YSLEER. CDR3 length: 15 amino acids. In nucleotides, the CDR3 is TGCGCCAGCAGCCAATATCGTGAGACTCACTACGTGCAGTACTTC. Its protein is CASSQYRETHYVQYF.

This clonotype was observed at least ten times. CDR3 in amino acids: CASSAGQGASNEQFF. The CDR3 DNA reads as TGTGCCAGCAGCGCGGGCCAGGGGGCGAGCAATGAGCAGTTCTTC. The chain carries TRBV9 and TRBJ2-1; 8 bases align to TRBD1. The CDR3 length is 15 residues. Germline V gene sequence: CDR1 SGDLS, CDR2 YYNGEE. V lost 3 bases, J lost 6 bases, and 8 bases stayed unmatched.

Notes on this clonotype: The junction departs from germline at one end; a sequencing error may be responsible. The chain's CDR3 is CASSRMYRENTVAFF. The CDR3 nucleotides are TGTGCCAGCAGCCGGATGTACAGGGAAAACACTGTAGCTTTCTTT. V and J are TRBV4-2 and TRBJ1-1; D is perhaps TRBD1 (6 bases). This CDR3 region has 15 residues. CDR1 and CDR2 (germline): LGHNA, YNFKEQ.

J is TRBJ2-2 and V is TRBV28; TRBD1 or TRBD2 may be the D gene (5 bases each). Trimming removed 9 bases at V and 5 bases at J, with 22 bases between. Per germline, CDR1 MDHEN and CDR2 SYDVKM. There are 16 residues in the CDR3. CDR3 bases: TGTGCCAGAAGCCCCCCCGGGGACCGGTTAACCGGGGAGCTGTTTTTT. Translated: CARSPPGDRLTGELFF.

This clonotype has a count of ten or more. J is TRBJ2-1 and V is TRBV7-9, with a weak D call TRBD1 (6 bases). V lost 8 bases and J lost 8, with 7 bases in between. Germline loops: CDR1 SEHNR, CDR2 FQNEAQ (reference sequence). The CDR3 consists of 10 residues. CDR3 nucleotide sequence: TGTGCCAGCGGGACATATGAGCAGTTCTTC. As protein: CASGTYEQFF.

The sample holds one count of this clonotype. Its ends do not fully match the called genes, so a read error is possible. The rearrangement joins TRBV7-9 to TRBJ2-2; D possibly corresponds to TRBD2 (6 bases). Germline V CDR1 and CDR2: SEHNR, FQNEAQ (reference sequence). The CDR3 runs 16 residues. The DNA for the CDR3 is TGTGCCAGCAGCTTAACCGGGAGCGGTGACTCCGGGGAGCCGTTTTTT. This encodes CASSLTGSGDSGEPFF.

As concerns this clonotype: Sequence at one end of the junction differs from germline and may be a read error. The gene calls are TRBV6-1 and TRBJ2-7; D call uncertain. Germline lookup yields CDR1 MNHNS and CDR2 SASEGT. The CDR3 spans 15 residues. CDR3 DNA sequence: TGTGTCAGCAGTGAACCCCGGAATGGGAACTACGAGCAGTACTTC. Protein sequence: CVSSEPRNGNYEQYF.

Concerning this clonotype itself: At one end the junction does not follow the germline gene, possibly because of a read error. V and J are TRBV7-9 and TRBJ2-1; D may be TRBD1 or TRBD2 (6 bases each). The germline V gene encodes CDR1 SEHNR and CDR2 FQNEAQ (reference sequence). This CDR3 comprises 16 residues. DNA of the CDR3: TGTGCCAGCAGCCCCCGGGGGATGGGGGACATCCGGGTTCAGTGCTTC. It is translated as CASSPRGMGDIRVQCF.

This clonotype was seen repeatedly, ten times or more. The final CDR3 position lacks the conserved phenylalanine or tryptophan, pointing to a likely read error. The J gene is TRBJ1-3, the V gene TRBV5-5, with D perhaps TRBD1 (5 bases). There are 19 residues in the CDR3. Between the trimmed V and J ends, which lost 3 bases and 4 bases, there was a span of 26 bases. The germline V gene has CDR1 SGHKS and CDR2 YYEKEE (reference sequence). CDR3 nucleotide sequence: TGTGCCAGCAGCTCAACGCCTCGGGACTCAAGGTTTGCGGGAAACACCATATATCTT. It specifies CASSSTPRDSRFAGNTIYL.